A selection of T cell receptor beta chains follows, all from one sample in a study of blood T cell repertoires in COVID-19. Sequencing was performed with immunoSEQ multiplex PCR; in TCRdb, only in-frame clones are kept and a portion is missing. Altogether about 270,000 clones are present, under 95% being singletons, with the ten largest covering approximately 2.9%. Sequenced: PBMCs or T cells enriched from blood (not recorded which). These receptors came from a man aged 40-49 years who had been exposed to COVID-19. Each CDR3 is given with its conserved first and last residue. The D gene is left open where the match is weak. Where a row states a size, it is once, few, many or the class of an expanded clone; other rows omit it.

>TRBJ1-4|TRBV4-2|NA|NA
CASSHDIQGTAPKKLFF
TGTGCCAGCAGCCACGATATACAGGGAACCGCCCCAAAAAAACTGTTTTTT
>TRBJ2-5|TRBV4-1|NA|TRBD2
CASSQGAGLAILETQYF
TGCGCCAGCAGCCAAGGTGCGGGACTAGCTATTTTAGAGACCCAGTACTTC
>TRBJ1-2|TRBV4-1|NA|TRBD1
CASSQVWGIGTGGFGYTF
TGCGCCAGCAGCCAAGTATGGGGGATCGGGACAGGGGGTTTTGGCTACACCTTC
>TRBJ1-5|TRBV19|once|TRBD1
CASSAGTGQGQPQHF
TGTGCCAGTAGTGCCGGGACAGGGCAAGGGCAGCCCCAGCATTTT
>TRBJ1-1|TRBV5-4|NA|NA
CASSPGQMNTEAFF
TGTGCCAGCAGCCCCGGACAGATGAACACTGAAGCTTTCTTT
>TRBJ1-1|TRBV19|NA|NA
CASSTTAITEAFF
TGTGCCAGTAGTACCACAGCAATCACTGAAGCTTTCTTT
>TRBJ2-5|TRBV6-2/TRBV6-3|NA|TRBD2
CASSTSAQETQYF
TGTGCCAGCAGTACTAGCGCCCAAGAGACCCAGTACTTC
>TRBJ1-4|TRBV5-4|once|NA
CASSLAENPPNEKLFF
TGTGCCAGCAGCTTGGCAGAAAACCCCCCTAATGAAAAACTGTTTTTT
>TRBJ1-4|TRBV19|NA|NA
CASTRGGLNEKLFF
TGTGCCAGTACTCGGGGGGGGCTAAATGAAAAACTGTTTTTT
>TRBJ2-2|TRBV4-3|NA|TRBD1
CASSARPNRDRNTGELFF
TGCGCCAGCAGCGCTCGCCCCAACCGGGACAGGAACACCGGGGAGCTGTTTTTT
>TRBJ2-7|TRBV2|NA|TRBD2
CASSTGTSVYEQYF
TGTGCCAGCAGTACCGGGACTAGCGTCTACGAGCAGTACTTC
>TRBJ2-2|TRBV4-2|NA|TRBD1
CASSARGQGVNTGELFF
TGTGCCAGCAGCGCTCGGGGACAGGGGGTTAACACCGGGGAGCTGTTTTTT
>TRBJ2-7|TRBV30|NA|NA
CAWIIGDEQYF
TGTGCCTGGATAATAGGGGACGAGCAGTACTTC
>TRBJ2-5|TRBV7-2|NA|NA
CASSFGGDETQYF
TGTGCCAGCAGCTTCGGCGGGGATGAGACCCAGTACTTC
>TRBJ1-5|TRBV21-1|NA|NA
CASSKTAGTGEVNSNQPQHF
TGTGCCAGCAGCAAGACAGCCGGGACAGGGGAGGTTAATAGCAATCAGCCCCAGCATTTT
>TRBJ2-1|TRBV11-2|NA|NA
CASSHIAGLPNEQFF
TGTGCCAGCAGCCATATAGCTGGACTACCAAATGAGCAGTTCTTC
>TRBJ1-1|TRBV6-5|NA|NA
CASSSATALNTEAFF
TGTGCCAGCAGTTCTGCGACAGCCCTGAACACTGAAGCTTTCTTT
>TRBJ2-1|TRBV18|NA|TRBD1
CASSPRTGVTYNEQFF
TGTGCCAGCTCACCTCGAACAGGGGTGACCTACAATGAGCAGTTCTTC
>TRBJ1-5|TRBV15|once|NA
CATSRDRANQPQHF
TGTGCCACCAGCAGAGACAGGGCCAATCAGCCCCAGCATTTT
>TRBJ2-7|TRBV2|NA|NA
CASSREAGRGSEQYF
TGTGCCAGCAGTCGAGAGGCTGGACGGGGAAGCGAGCAGTACTTC
>TRBJ2-7|TRBV6-5|NA|TRBD2
CASSYTSGISYEQYF
TGTGCCAGCAGTTACACTAGCGGGATTTCCTACGAGCAGTACTTC
>TRBJ1-1|TRBV18|NA|TRBD1
CASSPGTGGTDEAFF
TGTGCCAGCTCACCAGGGACAGGGGGGACGGATGAAGCTTTCTTT
>TRBJ1-6|TRBV3-1/TRBV3-2|NA|NA
CASSQAGTSYNSPLHF
TGTGCCAGCAGCCAAGCAGGGACTTCCTATAATTCACCCCTCCACTTT
>TRBJ1-5|TRBV29-1|NA|TRBD1
CSGTGFPQPQHF
TGCAGCGGGACAGGGTTCCCTCAGCCCCAGCATTTT